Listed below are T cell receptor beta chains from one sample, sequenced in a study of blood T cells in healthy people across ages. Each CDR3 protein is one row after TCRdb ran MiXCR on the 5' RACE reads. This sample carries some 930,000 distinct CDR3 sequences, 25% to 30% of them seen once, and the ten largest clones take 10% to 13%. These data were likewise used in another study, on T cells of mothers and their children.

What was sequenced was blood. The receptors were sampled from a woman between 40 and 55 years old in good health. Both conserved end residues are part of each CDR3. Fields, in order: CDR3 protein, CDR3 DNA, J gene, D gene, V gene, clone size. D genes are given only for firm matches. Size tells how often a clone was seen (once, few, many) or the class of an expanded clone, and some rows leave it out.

CDR3: CARKGLAGWGLTDTQYF; DNA: TGTGCCAGAAAGGGACTAGCGGGGTGGGGGTTGACAGATACGCAGTATTTT; J: TRBJ2-3; D: TRBD2; V: TRBV2; size: -
CDR3: CASSLDRGKLFF; DNA: TGTGCCAGCAGTCTCGACAGGGGAAAACTGTTTTTT; J: TRBJ1-4; D: TRBD1; V: TRBV12-3/TRBV12-4; size: -
CDR3: CASLEGGTYEQYF; DNA: TGTGCCAGCCTGGAGGGGGGGACTTACGAGCAGTACTTC; J: TRBJ2-7; D: -; V: TRBV7-8; size: many
CDR3: CASSDRVSTDTQYF; DNA: TGTGCCAGCAGCGACAGGGTTAGCACAGATACGCAGTATTTT; J: TRBJ2-3; D: -; V: TRBV9; size: many
CDR3: CASSLIGETEQYF; DNA: TGTGCCAGCAGCTTAATTGGGGAGACCGAGCAGTACTTC; J: TRBJ2-7; D: -; V: TRBV7-2; size: many
CDR3: CSVERGGRGAKNIQYF; DNA: TGCAGCGTTGAGCGAGGCGGCAGAGGGGCCAAAAACATTCAGTACTTC; J: TRBJ2-4; D: -; V: TRBV29-1; size: -
CDR3: CASSYGLRKSEKLFF; DNA: TGTGCCAGCAGCTATGGACTCCGAAAGAGCGAAAAACTGTTTTTT; J: TRBJ1-4; D: -; V: TRBV7-2; size: many
CDR3: CASSATVLRTTDTQYF; DNA: TGTGCCAGCAGTGCCACCGTGCTCAGGACAACAGATACGCAGTATTTT; J: TRBJ2-3; D: -; V: TRBV25-1; size: few
CDR3: CSARLSGTKYNEQFF; DNA: TGCAGTGCTAGGTTGTCAGGGACTAAATACAATGAGCAGTTCTTC; J: TRBJ2-1; D: TRBD2; V: TRBV20-1; size: -
CDR3: CASSQGGAGIYEQYF; DNA: TGCGCCAGCAGCCAAGGGGGGGCCGGAATCTACGAGCAGTACTTC; J: TRBJ2-7; D: -; V: TRBV4-3; size: few
CDR3: CASSEEGSPREKLFF; DNA: TGTGCCAGCAGTGAAGAAGGATCTCCACGGGAAAAACTGTTTTTT; J: TRBJ1-4; D: -; V: TRBV25-1; size: -
CDR3: CASSSRGLKNEQFF; DNA: TGCGCCAGCAGCTCGAGGGGACTAAAGAATGAGCAGTTCTTC; J: TRBJ2-1; D: TRBD2; V: TRBV7-6; size: -